These 10 T cell receptor beta chains were sequenced from one sample in a study of cytomegalovirus exposure and HLA in healthy donors. Measured with immunoSEQ multiplex PCR; TCRdb has only the in-frame clones, and not every one. The data contain fewer than 250,000 clones, about 84% of them singletons. Sequenced: PBMCs. These receptors originate from a woman aged 18-29 years in good health and CMV-seronegative.

J is TRBJ2-5 and V is TRBV25-1, with 7 bases fitting TRBD2. V was pared by 9 bases and J by 13 bases, with 17 bases of the junction left unmatched. The CDR3 contains 13 residues. Per the germline V gene, CDR1 is MGHDK and CDR2 is SYGVNS. The CDR3 region has the DNA TGTGCCAGTGACTCTGGGGCTAGCGGCGTCAGGTACTTC. Amino acid sequence: CASDSGASGVRYF. The complete variable domain, with remaining parts taken from reference TRBV25-1 and TRBJ2-5, reads EADIYQTPRYLVIGTGKKITLECSQTMGHDKMYWYQQDPGMELHLIHYSYGVNSTEKGDLSSESTVSRIRTEHFPLTLESARPSHTSQYLCASDSGASGVRYFGPGTRLLVL.

The gene calls are TRBV12-2 and TRBJ1-1; the table's D call of TRBD1 was not tested on the DNA. TRBV12-2 is assigned pseudogene status. This CDR3 is 18 amino acids long. The CDR3 DNA sequence: TGTGCAAGTCGCTTAGAGGGGCACAGGGGTGACATGAACACTGAAGCTTTCTTT. Its translation is CASRLEGHRGDMNTEAFF.

This sequence joins TRBV4-1 and TRBJ2-3; 7 nucleotides align to TRBD2. The CDR3 consists of 16 residues. V shed 0 bases and J 2 bases; nucleotides not matched to a gene: 5. CDR1 is MGHRA and CDR2 is YSYEKL in the germline V gene. The CDR3 nucleotides are TGCGCCAGCAGCCAAGAGCCCGGGGACTACACAGATACGCAGTATTTT. This translates into CASSQEPGDYTDTQYF.

The chain joins TRBV27 to TRBJ2-5; 8 bases match TRBD1. The CDR3 is 15 amino acids. Germline V gene sequence: CDR1 MNHEY, CDR2 SMNVEV (reference sequence). V was clipped by 3 bases and J by 5 bases; unmatched bases: 8. CDR3 DNA sequence: TGTGCCAGCAGTTTTGCGCAGGGGGCATGGGAGACCCAGTACTTC. The encoded protein is CASSFAQGAWETQYF.

This chain connects TRBV9 to TRBJ2-1, with 11 bases matching TRBD1. V was clipped by 1 base and J by 0 bases; unmatched bases: 9. The CDR3 extends over 19 amino acids. The germline CDR1 and CDR2 sequences are SGDLS and YYNGEE. CDR3 region: CASSVRGQGAISSYNEQFF. CDR3 sequence (DNA): TGTGCCAGCAGCGTAAGAGGACAGGGGGCTATTAGCTCCTACAATGAGCAGTTCTTC.

CDR3 sequence reads: CASSVEGGGTYNEQFF. CDR3 nucleotide sequence: TGTGCCAGCAGCGTAGAAGGCGGGGGGACCTACAATGAGCAGTTCTTC. This rearrangement joins TRBV9 to TRBJ2-1; 8 bases align to TRBD2. Germline CDR1 and CDR2: SGDLS and YYNGEE. V gave up 0 bases and J gave up 2 bases; unmatched junction bases: 4. The CDR3 totals 16 residues.

This chain joins TRBV5-1 and TRBJ2-3; perhaps TRBD1 as D (6 bases). The CDR3 is 16 amino acids. Germline V gene data show CDR1 as SGHRS and CDR2 as YFSETQ. Trimming took 0 bases from V and 0 from J, leaving 11 bases between them. This CDR3 is CASSLAGRGSTDTQYF. DNA for the CDR3: TGCGCCAGCAGCTTGGCCGGCAGGGGCAGCACAGATACGCAGTATTTT.

The genes are TRBV6-7 and TRBJ2-3, with 11 bases identical to TRBD2. TRBV6-7 carries the ORF label, with uncertain function. Trimming cost V 0 bases and J 7 bases; bases outside gene matches: 6. The CDR3 loop spans 16 amino acids. Here the CDR3 reads CASSYSPSGGPHTQYF. DNA for the CDR3: TGTGCCAGCAGTTACTCGCCTAGCGGGGGGCCACATACGCAGTATTTT.

For the CDR3, the DNA is TGTGCCAGCAGCGTCACTTACAATGAGCAGTTCTTC. The encoded protein is CASSVTYNEQFF. The rearrangement links TRBV9 to TRBJ2-1; D is unclear. With 2 bases removed from V and 4 bases from J, the gap between germline ends came to 4 bases. Germline CDR1 reads SGDLS; CDR2 reads YYNGEE. The CDR3 extends over 12 amino acids.

The gene calls are TRBV9 and TRBJ2-1; tentatively, D is TRBD2 (6 bases). The CDR3 spans 16 residues. Trimming removed 0 bases at V and 0 bases at J, with 10 bases between. Germline V gene lookup returns CDR1 SGDLS and CDR2 YYNGEE. This chain's CDR3 is CASSVGLGSSYNEQFF. The DNA of the CDR3 is TGTGCCAGCAGCGTAGGACTAGGGAGCTCCTACAATGAGCAGTTCTTC.